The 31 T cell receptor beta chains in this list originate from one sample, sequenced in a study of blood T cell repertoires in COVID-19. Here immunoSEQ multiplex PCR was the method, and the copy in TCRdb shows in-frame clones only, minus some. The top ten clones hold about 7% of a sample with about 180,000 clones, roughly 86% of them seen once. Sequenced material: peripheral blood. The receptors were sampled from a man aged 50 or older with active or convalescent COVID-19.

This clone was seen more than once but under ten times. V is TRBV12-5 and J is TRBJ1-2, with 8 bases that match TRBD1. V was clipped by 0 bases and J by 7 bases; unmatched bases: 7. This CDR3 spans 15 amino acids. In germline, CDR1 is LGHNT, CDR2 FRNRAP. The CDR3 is CASGLVKQGGSGYTF. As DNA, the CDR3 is TGTGCTAGTGGTTTGGTGAAACAGGGGGGGTCTGGCTACACCTTC. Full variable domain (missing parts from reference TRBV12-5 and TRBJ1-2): DARVTQTPRHKVTEMGQEVTMRCQPILGHNTVFWYRQTMMQGLELLAYFRNRAPLDDSGMPKDRFSAEMPDATLATLKIQPSEPRDSAVYFCASGLVKQGGSGYTFGSGTRLTVV.

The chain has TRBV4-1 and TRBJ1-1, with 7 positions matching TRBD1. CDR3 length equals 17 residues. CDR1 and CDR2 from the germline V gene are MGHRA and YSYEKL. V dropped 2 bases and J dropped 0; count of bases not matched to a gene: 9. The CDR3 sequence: CASSQRTLGQMNTEAFF. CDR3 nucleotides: TGCGCCAGCAGCCAAAGAACCCTGGGACAGATGAACACTGAAGCTTTCTTT.

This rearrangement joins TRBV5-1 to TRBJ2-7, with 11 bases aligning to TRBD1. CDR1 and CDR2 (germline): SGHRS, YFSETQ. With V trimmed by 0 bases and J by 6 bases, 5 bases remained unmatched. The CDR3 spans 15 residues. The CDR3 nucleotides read TGCGCCAGCAGCTTGGCGGGACAGGGGGAGCGCGAGCAGTACTTC. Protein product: CASSLAGQGEREQYF.

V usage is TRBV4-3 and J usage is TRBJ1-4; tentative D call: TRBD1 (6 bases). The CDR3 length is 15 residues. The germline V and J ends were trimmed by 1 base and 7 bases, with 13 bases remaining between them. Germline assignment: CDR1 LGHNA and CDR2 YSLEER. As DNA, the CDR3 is TGCGCCAGCAGCCAAGTTTACAGGGTGGGTGAAAAACTGTTTTTT. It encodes CASSQVYRVGEKLFF.

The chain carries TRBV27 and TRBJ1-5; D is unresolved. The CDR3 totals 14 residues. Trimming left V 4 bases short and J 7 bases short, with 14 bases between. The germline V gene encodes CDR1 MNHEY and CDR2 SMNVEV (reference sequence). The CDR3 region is CASSSLPGGQPQHF. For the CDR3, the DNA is TGTGCCAGCAGTTCCCTACCGGGTGGGCAGCCCCAGCATTTT.

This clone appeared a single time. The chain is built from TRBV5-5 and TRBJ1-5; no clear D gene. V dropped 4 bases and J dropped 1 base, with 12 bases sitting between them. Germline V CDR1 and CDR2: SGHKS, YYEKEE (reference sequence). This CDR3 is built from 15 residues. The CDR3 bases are TGTGCCAGCAGCCCCACAGCTGGGAGCAATCAGCCCCAGCATTTT. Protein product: CASSPTAGSNQPQHF.

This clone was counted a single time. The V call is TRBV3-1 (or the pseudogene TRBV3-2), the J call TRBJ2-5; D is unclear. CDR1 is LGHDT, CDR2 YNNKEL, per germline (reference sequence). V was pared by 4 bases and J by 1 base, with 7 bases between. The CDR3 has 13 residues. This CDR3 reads CASSPSGQETQYF. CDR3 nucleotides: TGTGCCAGCAGCCCCTCGGGCCAAGAGACCCAGTACTTC.

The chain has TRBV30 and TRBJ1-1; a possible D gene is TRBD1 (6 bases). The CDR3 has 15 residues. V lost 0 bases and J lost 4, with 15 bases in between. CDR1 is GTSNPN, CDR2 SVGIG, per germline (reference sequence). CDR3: CAWSVSDRLATEAFF. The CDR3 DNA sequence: TGTGCCTGGAGTGTATCTGACAGGTTGGCCACTGAAGCTTTCTTT.

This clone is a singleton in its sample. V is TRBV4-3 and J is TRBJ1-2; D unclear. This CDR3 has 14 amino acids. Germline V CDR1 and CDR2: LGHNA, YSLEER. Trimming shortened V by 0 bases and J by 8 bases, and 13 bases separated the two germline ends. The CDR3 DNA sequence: TGCGCCAGCAGCCAAGACTTCCCGCCGGGAGGCTACACCTTC. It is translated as CASSQDFPPGGYTF.

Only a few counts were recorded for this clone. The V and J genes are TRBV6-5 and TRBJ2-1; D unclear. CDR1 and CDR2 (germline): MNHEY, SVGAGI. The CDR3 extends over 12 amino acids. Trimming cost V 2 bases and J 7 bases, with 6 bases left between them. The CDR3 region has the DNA TGTGCCAGCAGTTACAAGGAGAATGAGCAGTTCTTC. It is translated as CASSYKENEQFF.

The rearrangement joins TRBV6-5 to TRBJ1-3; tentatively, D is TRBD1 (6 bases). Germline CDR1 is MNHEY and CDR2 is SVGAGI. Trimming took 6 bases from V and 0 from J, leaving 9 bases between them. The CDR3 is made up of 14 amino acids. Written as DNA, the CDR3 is TGTGCCAGCAGCCCGGGACACTCTGGAAACACCATATATTTT. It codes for CASSPGHSGNTIYF.

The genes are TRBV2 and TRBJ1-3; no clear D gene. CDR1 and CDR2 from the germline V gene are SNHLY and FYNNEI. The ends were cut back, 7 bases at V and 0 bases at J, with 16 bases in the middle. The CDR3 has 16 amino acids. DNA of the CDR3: TGTGCCAGCACTGACGGTAGCCTTTTCTCTGGAAACACCATATATTTT. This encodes CASTDGSLFSGNTIYF.

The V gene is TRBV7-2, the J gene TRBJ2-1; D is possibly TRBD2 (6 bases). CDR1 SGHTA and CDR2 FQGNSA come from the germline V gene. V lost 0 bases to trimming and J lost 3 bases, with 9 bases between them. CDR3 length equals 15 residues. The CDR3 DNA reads TGTGCCAGCAGCTTAGCCGGGAGTATCTACAATGAGCAGTTCTTC. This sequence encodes CASSLAGSIYNEQFF.

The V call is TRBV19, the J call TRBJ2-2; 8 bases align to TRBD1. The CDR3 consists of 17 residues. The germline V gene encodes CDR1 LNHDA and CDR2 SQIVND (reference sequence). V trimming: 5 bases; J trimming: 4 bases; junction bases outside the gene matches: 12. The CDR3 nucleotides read TGTGCCAGTAGTCCTCCTGGACAGGGAAGGGTCACCGGGGAGCTGTTTTTT. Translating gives CASSPPGQGRVTGELFF. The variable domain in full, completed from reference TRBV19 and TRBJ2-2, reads DGGITQSPKYLFRKEGQNVTLSCEQNLNHDAMYWYRQDPGQGLRLIYYSQIVNDFQKGDIAEGYSVSREKKESFPLTVTSAQKNPTAFYLCASSPPGQGRVTGELFFGEGSRLTVL.

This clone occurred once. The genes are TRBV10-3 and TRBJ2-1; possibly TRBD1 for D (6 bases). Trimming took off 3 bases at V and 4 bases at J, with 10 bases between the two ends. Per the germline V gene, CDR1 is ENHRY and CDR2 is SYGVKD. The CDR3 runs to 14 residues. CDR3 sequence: CAISEDRTYNEQFF. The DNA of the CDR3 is TGTGCCATCAGTGAAGACAGGACGTACAATGAGCAGTTCTTC.

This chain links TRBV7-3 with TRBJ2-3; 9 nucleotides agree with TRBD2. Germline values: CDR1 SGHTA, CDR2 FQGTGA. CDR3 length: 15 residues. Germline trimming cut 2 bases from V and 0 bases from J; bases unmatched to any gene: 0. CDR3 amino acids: CASSLLAGSTDTQYF. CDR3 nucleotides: TGTGCCAGCAGCTTACTAGCGGGAAGCACAGATACGCAGTATTTT.

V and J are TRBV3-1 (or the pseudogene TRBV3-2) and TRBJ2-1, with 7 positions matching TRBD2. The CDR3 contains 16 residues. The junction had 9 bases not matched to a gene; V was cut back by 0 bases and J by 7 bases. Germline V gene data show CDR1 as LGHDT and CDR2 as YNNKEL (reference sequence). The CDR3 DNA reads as TGTGCCAGCAGCCAAGATCTACTCGGGGGGAGGAATGAGCAGTTCTTC. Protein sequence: CASSQDLLGGRNEQFF.

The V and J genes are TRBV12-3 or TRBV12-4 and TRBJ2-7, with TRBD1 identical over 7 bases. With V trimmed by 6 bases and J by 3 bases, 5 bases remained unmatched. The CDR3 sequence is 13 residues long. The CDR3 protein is CASRRNRGYEQYF. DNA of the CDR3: TGTGCCAGCAGGCGTAACAGGGGCTACGAGCAGTACTTC.

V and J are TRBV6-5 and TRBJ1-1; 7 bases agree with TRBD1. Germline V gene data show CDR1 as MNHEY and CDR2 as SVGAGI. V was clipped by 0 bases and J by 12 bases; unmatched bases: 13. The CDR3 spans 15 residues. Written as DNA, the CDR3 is TGTGCCAGCAGTTACTCGATAGGGGGACAGACGGTACCTTTCTTT. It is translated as CASSYSIGGQTVPFF.

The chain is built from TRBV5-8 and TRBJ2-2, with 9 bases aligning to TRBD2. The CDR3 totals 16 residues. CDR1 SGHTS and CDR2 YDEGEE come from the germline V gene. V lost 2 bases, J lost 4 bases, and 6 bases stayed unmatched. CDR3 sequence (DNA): TGTGCCAGCAGCTTTCGGCGGGGGGGCCCCACCGGGGAGCTGTTTTTT. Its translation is CASSFRRGGPTGELFF.

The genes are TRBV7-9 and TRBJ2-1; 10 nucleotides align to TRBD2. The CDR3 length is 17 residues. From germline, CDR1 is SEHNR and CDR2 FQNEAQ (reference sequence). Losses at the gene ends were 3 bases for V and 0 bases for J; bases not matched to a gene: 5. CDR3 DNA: TGTGCCAGCAGCTTCCCTAGCGGGGGCAGCTCCTACAATGAGCAGTTCTTC. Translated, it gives CASSFPSGGSSYNEQFF.

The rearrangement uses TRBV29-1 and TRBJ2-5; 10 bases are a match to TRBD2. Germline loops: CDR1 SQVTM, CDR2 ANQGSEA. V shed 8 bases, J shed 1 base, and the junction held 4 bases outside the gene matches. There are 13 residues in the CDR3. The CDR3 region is CSTGTSAQETQYF. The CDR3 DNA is TGCAGCACAGGGACTAGCGCCCAAGAGACCCAGTACTTC.

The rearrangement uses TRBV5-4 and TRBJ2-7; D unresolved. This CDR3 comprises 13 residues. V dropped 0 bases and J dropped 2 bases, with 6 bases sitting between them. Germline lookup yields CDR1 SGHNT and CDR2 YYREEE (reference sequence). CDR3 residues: CASSLDRAYEQYF. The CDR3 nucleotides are TGTGCCAGCAGCTTGGACAGAGCCTACGAGCAGTACTTC.

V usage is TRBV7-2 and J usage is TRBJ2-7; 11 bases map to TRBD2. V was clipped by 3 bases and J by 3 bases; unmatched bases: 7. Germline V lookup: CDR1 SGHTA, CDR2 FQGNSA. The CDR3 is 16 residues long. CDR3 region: CASSLYIAGGNYEQYF. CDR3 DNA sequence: TGTGCCAGCAGCTTGTACATAGCGGGGGGGAACTACGAGCAGTACTTC.

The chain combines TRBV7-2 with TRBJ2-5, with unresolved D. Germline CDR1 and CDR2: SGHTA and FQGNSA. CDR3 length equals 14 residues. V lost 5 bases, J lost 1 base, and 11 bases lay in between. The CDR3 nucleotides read TGTGCCAGCAGCACCACATGGAGCCAAGAGACCCAGTACTTC. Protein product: CASSTTWSQETQYF.

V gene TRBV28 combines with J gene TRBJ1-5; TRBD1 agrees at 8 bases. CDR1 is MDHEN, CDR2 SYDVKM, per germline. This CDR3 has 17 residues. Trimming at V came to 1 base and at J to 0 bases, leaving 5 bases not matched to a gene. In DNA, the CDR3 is TGTGCCAGCAGTTTATCAAGACAGGGGACTAGCAATCAGCCCCAGCATTTT. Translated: CASSLSRQGTSNQPQHF.

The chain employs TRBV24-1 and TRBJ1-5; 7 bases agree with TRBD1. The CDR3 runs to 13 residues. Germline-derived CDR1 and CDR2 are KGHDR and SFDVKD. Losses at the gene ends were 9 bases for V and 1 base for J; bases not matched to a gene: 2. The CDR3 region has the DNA TGTGCCACCCAGGGGGTAAGCAATCAGCCCCAGCATTTT. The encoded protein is CATQGVSNQPQHF.

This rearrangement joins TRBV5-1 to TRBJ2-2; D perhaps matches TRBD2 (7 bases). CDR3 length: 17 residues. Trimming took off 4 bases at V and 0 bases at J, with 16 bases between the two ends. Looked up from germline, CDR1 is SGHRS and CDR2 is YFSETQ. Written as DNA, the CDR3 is TGCGCCAGCAGCCCGGGGGCGGGGGTAACGAACACCGGGGAGCTGTTTTTT. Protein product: CASSPGAGVTNTGELFF.

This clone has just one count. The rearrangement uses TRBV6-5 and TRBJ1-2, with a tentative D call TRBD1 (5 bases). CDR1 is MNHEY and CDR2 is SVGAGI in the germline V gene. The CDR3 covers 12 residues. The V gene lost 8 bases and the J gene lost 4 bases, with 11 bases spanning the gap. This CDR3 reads CASQSQGYGYTF. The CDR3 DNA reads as TGTGCCAGCCAAAGTCAGGGCTATGGCTACACCTTC.

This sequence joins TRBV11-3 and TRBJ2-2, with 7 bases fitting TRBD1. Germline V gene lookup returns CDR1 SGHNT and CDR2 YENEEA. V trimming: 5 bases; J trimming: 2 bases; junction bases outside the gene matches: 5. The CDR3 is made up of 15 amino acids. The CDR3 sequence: CASSPGQTNTGELFF. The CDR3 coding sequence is TGTGCCAGCAGCCCGGGACAGACAAACACCGGGGAGCTGTTTTTT.

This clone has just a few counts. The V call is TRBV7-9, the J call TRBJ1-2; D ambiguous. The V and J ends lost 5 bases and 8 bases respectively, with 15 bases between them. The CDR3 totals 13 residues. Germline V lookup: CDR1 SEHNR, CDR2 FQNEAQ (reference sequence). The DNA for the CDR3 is TGTGCCAGCAGCCCCCCCGGAGGGAACGGCTACACCTTC. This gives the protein CASSPPGGNGYTF.